The 11 T cell receptor beta chains presented below share a single source sample, sequenced in a study of regulatory T cells in long-lasting Graves disease. TCR beta libraries were built with iRepertoire HTBI primers and Arm-PCR of CDR3 regions. TCRdb itself ran the multiplex PCR reads through MiXCR, one entry per CDR3 protein. The sample holds 560,000 or so distinct CDR3 sequences, 15% to 20% seen once. As to time point: newly diagnosed GD, antithyroid drugs for less than 3 months. The authors made the TCR library using RNA they extracted from PBMCs. The data were also submitted as part of a second study, on T cells in Graves' hyperthyroidism and ophthalmopathy.

The sequencing here drew on peripheral blood mononuclear cells (PBMCs), taken at new diagnosis, from a patient treated with antithyroid drugs. All receptors derive from a man in his late teens or twenties with Graves disease.

In regard to this clonotype: Just one base apart from a much larger clone, this may be a read error. The J gene is TRBJ2-7, the V gene TRBV6-2 or TRBV6-3; D might be TRBD2 (6 bases). Germline V lookup: CDR1 MNHEY, CDR2 SVGEGT. This CDR3 region has 15 residues. In DNA, the CDR3 is TGTGCCGGCAGTGCCTCCTTGGACTACCCCTACGAGCAGTACTTC. The encoded protein is CAGSASLDYPYEQYF.

The chain links TRBV3-1 to TRBJ2-7, with D possibly being TRBD2 (6 bases). Germline V gene lookup returns CDR1 LGHDT and CDR2 YNNKEL (reference sequence). This CDR3 spans 15 amino acids. V dropped 3 bases and J dropped 0 bases, with 12 bases sitting between them. Here the CDR3 reads CASSHGTLISYEQYF. The CDR3 DNA sequence: TGTGCCAGCAGCCATGGGACTCTCATCTCCTACGAGCAGTACTTC.

For this clonotype: This sequence may be a read error, since a much larger clone differs from it by one base. The chain is built from TRBV30 and TRBJ2-3; D gene unclear. Looked up from germline, CDR1 is GTSNPN and CDR2 is SVGIG (reference sequence). This CDR3 has 15 amino acids. In DNA, the CDR3 is TGTGCCTGGAGGGATTATCCAATTAGGGCAGATACGCGGTATTTT. Its translation: CAWRDYPIRADTRYF.

This clonotype was counted only a few times. The rearrangement joins TRBV20-1 to TRBJ2-7; maybe TRBD1 (6 bases). The germline CDR1 and CDR2 sequences are DFQATT and SNEGSKA (reference sequence). The CDR3 contains 16 residues. Trimming took off 0 bases at V and 2 bases at J, with 17 bases between the two ends. CDR3 sequence: CSARDPAQGLTYEQYF. The CDR3 region has the DNA TGCAGTGCTAGAGATCCCGCGCAGGGGTTGACCTACGAGCAGTACTTC.

This chain uses TRBV20-1 with TRBJ2-1, with D tentatively TRBD2 (6 bases). This CDR3 has 14 residues. Germline V gives CDR1 DFQATT, CDR2 SNEGSKA (reference sequence). With 5 bases removed from V and 3 bases from J, the gap between germline ends came to 14 bases. The chain's CDR3 is CSAETGLHYNEQFF. The DNA of the CDR3 is TGCAGTGCTGAAACGGGACTTCACTACAATGAGCAGTTCTTC.

The V call is TRBV2, the J call TRBJ2-1; 11 nucleotides align to TRBD2. This CDR3 spans 14 amino acids. V shed 6 bases, J shed 6 bases, and the junction held 4 bases outside the gene matches. In germline, CDR1 is SNHLY, CDR2 FYNNEI. The CDR3 sequence: CASRRLAGGNEQFF. CDR3 bases: TGTGCCAGCAGAAGGCTAGCGGGAGGCAATGAGCAGTTCTTC. The full variable domain, its missing parts supplied by reference TRBV2 and TRBJ2-1, is EPEVTQTPSHQVTQMGQEVILRCVPISNHLYFYWYRQILGQKVEFLVSFYNNEISEKSEIFDDQFSVERPDGSNFTLKIRSTKLEDSAMYFCASRRLAGGNEQFFGPGTRLTVL.

This rearrangement joins TRBV6-2 or TRBV6-3 to TRBJ2-1, with D uncertain. The DNA end is a closer match to TRBJ2-5, so the J assignment may be wrong. The CDR3 is 11 residues long. CDR1 MNHEY and CDR2 SVGEGT come from the germline V gene. CDR3 nucleotides: TGTGCCAGCAGTTACGCCGGGACCCAGTACTTC. It specifies CASSYAGTQYF.

This clonotype was seen repeatedly, ten times or more. The chain combines TRBV5-1 with TRBJ1-1, with D tentatively TRBD1 (6 bases). The germline CDR1 and CDR2 sequences are SGHRS and YFSETQ. The CDR3 has 12 residues. Trimming shortened V by 2 bases and J by 5 bases, and 7 bases separated the two germline ends. The CDR3 here is CASSFDRTEAFF. DNA for the CDR3: TGCGCCAGCAGCTTTGACAGGACTGAAGCTTTCTTT. The full variable domain, rest sourced from reference TRBV5-1 and TRBJ1-1, is KAGVTQTPRYLIKTRGQQVTLSCSPISGHRSVSWYQQTPGQGLQFLFEYFSETQRNKGNFPGRFSGRQFSNSRSEMNVSTLELGDSALYLCASSFDRTEAFFGQGTRLTVV.

Many counts were recorded for this clonotype. The chain combines TRBV20-1 with TRBJ2-7; TRBD1 matches 9 bases. Trimming took 4 bases from V and 3 from J; bases not matched to a gene: 7. The length of the CDR3 is 14 residues. The germline V gene encodes CDR1 DFQATT and CDR2 SNEGSKA (reference sequence). Written as DNA, the CDR3 is TGCAGTGCTATTCCGGGACAGGGCTTCTACGAGCAGTACTTC. Encoded protein: CSAIPGQGFYEQYF.

This clonotype was seen ten or more times. The V gene is TRBV11-2, the J gene TRBJ2-1, with D uncertain. The CDR3 totals 17 residues. The germline V gene has CDR1 SGHAT and CDR2 FQNNGV. V was pared by 4 bases and J by 3 bases, with 19 bases between. The CDR3, as DNA: TGTGCCAGCAGCTCCCAAATGATGGGTGCTCGCTACAATGAGCAGTTCTTC. Amino acid sequence: CASSSQMMGARYNEQFF.

The chain recombines TRBV6-5 with TRBJ2-7, with 9 bases matching TRBD1. The CDR3 is 16 amino acids. The V gene's germline CDR1 is MNHEY and CDR2 SVGAGI. J lost 2 bases, V lost 3 bases, and 8 bases had no gene match. The CDR3 reads CASSYGTGTGTYEQYF. The CDR3 DNA reads as TGTGCCAGCAGTTATGGGACCGGGACAGGGACCTACGAGCAGTACTTC.